This T cell receptor (beta chain) derives from a study of blood T cells in healthy people across ages. Germline V gene data show CDR1 as SQVTM and CDR2 as ANQGSEA. Trimming removed 3 bases from V and 4 bases from J, with 3 bases in between. The CDR3 totals 10 residues. For the second PCR, which ran for about 6 to 11 cycles, a sample-barcoded 5' primer and a J-beta primer mix were used. Each CDR3 protein gets one entry after TCRdb re-called the 5' RACE reads with MiXCR. This table has about 670,000 distinct CDR3 sequences, 45% to 60% appearing once. The sample consisted of blood. The source is a woman over 75 in good health. The chain links TRBV29-1 to TRBJ1-1; D is uncertain. CDR3 DNA: TGCAGCGTTGAGGGCACTGAAGCTTTCTTT. The encoded protein is CSVEGTEAFF.